This T cell receptor (beta chain) comes out of a study of blood T cell repertoires in COVID-19. At the level of the study: COVID-19 samples, acute and convalescent, were from the United States, Italy and Spain.

Original processing methods: Quantification of nucleated cells was approximated via reference gene primer amplification. Assay: immunoSEQ multiplex PCR; the TCRdb copy retains only in-frame clones and omits some. V and J calls and clone size follow that table, whereas D and trimming were derived from the DNA. The sample lists a few hundred thousand clones; around 92% were seen once. The germline V gene encodes CDR1 GTSNPN and CDR2 SVGIG (reference sequence). This CDR3 spans 14 amino acids. Trimming took off 3 bases at V and 1 base at J, with 12 bases between the two ends. Sequenced: peripheral blood. J is TRBJ1-2 and V is TRBV30; no clear D gene. The sequence was collected from a man between 40 and 49 years old with acute or convalescent COVID-19. The CDR3 DNA sequence: TGTGCCTGGAGACCCCGACTGATTAACTATGGCTACACCTTC. Amino acid sequence: CAWRPRLINYGYTF.